Listed below are T cell receptor beta chains from one sample, sequenced in a study of OX40 agonist ivuxolimab in advanced cancers. Produced via immunoSEQ multiplex PCR; TCRdb's table is partial and in-frame only. The data show about 62,000 clones, approximately 82% seen once. The sequencing used CD4+ or CD8+ T cells sorted from blood, collected in a trial of the OX40 agonist ivuxolimab. These receptors were collected from an adult with an advanced solid tumor such as melanoma, head and neck, liver or kidney cancer. CDR3s include the opening cysteine and the closing phenylalanine or tryptophan. The D gene is left open where the match is weak. The size field is filled for only some rows; it gives once, few, many or a size class.

TRBJ2-3	TRBV11-1	.	.	CASSLARQGPSTDTQYF	TGTGCCAGCAGCTTAGCCCGTCAGGGGCCTTCCACAGATACGCAGTATTTT
TRBJ2-3	TRBV28	.	.	CASSSRLGAATDTQYF	TGTGCCAGCAGTTCGCGGCTTGGGGCAGCTACAGATACGCAGTATTTT
TRBJ2-5	TRBV7-2	.	TRBD2	CASSPWTGGETQYF	TGTGCCAGCAGTCCGTGGACGGGGGGAGAGACCCAGTACTTC
TRBJ1-1	TRBV9	.	.	CASSGEGGMNTEAFF	TGTGCCAGCAGCGGGGAGGGGGGAATGAACACTGAAGCTTTCTTT
TRBJ1-1	TRBV20-1	few	.	CSGLENTEAFF	TGCAGTGGGTTGGAGAACACTGAAGCTTTCTTT
TRBJ1-5	TRBV5-4	.	.	CASSLDSGEGPQHF	TGTGCCAGCAGCTTAGACAGTGGGGAGGGGCCCCAGCATTTT
TRBJ1-2	TRBV6-6	.	.	CASSYTAGRGYTF	TGTGCCAGCAGTTACACGGCAGGGAGGGGCTACACCTTC
TRBJ1-1	TRBV7-2	.	.	CASSSADRYTEAFF	TGTGCCAGCAGCTCAGCTGACAGGTACACTGAAGCTTTCTTT
TRBJ1-2	TRBV7-8	.	.	CASSLGGDYGYTF	TGTGCCAGCAGCTTGGGCGGAGACTATGGCTACACCTTC
TRBJ2-3	TRBV28	.	TRBD1	CASSSRTGGTDTQYF	TGTGCCAGCAGTTCACGGACAGGGGGCACAGATACGCAGTATTTT
TRBJ2-2	TRBV7-3	.	TRBD2	CASSTTTGLTNTGELFF	TGTGCCAGCAGCACTACAACGGGACTAACGAACACCGGGGAGCTGTTTTTT
TRBJ1-2	TRBV2	.	.	CASSGGRGYTF	TGTGCCAGCAGTGGGGGTAGGGGCTACACCTTC
TRBJ1-2	TRBV2	.	.	CASSGLQGAYGYTF	TGTGCCAGCAGTGGATTACAGGGAGCCTATGGCTACACCTTC
TRBJ2-5	TRBV7-6	.	.	CASSLKLGHLMEETQYF	TGTGCCAGCAGCTTAAAACTCGGACACCTAATGGAGGAGACCCAGTACTTC
TRBJ1-2	TRBV11-3	.	.	CASRWTRGAGYTF	TGTGCCAGCAGGTGGACCCGTGGGGCTGGCTACACCTTC
TRBJ2-3	TRBV10-2	.	TRBD2	CASRKTSGGSSTDTQYF	TGCGCCAGCAGGAAGACTAGCGGGGGATCTAGCACAGATACGCAGTATTTT
TRBJ1-4	TRBV19	.	.	CASSTLPTNWNEKLFF	TGTGCCAGTAGTACCCTGCCGACAAACTGGAATGAAAAACTGTTTTTT